The clone carrying this T cell receptor (beta chain) was observed a handful of times. These data come from a study of early T cells in non-severe SARS-CoV-2 infection. Molecules of cDNA were individually given unique molecular identifiers that were attached to them. MiXCR, applied by TCRdb to the 5' RACE reads, yields one record per CDR3 protein. The sample holds some 71,000 distinct CDR3 sequences; approximately 15% are singletons and the top ten take about 14%. Germline lookup yields CDR1 PRHDT and CDR2 FYEKMQ (reference sequence). V lost 2 bases and J lost 7, with 5 bases in between. The CDR3 totals 12 residues.

The V gene is TRBV13, the J gene TRBJ2-2, with TRBD1 as a possible D gene (5 bases). The sequenced sample consisted of whole blood. The sequence came from an adult who was a healthcare worker with PCR-confirmed SARS-CoV-2 infection or an uninfected control (not recorded which). The CDR3 coding sequence is TGTGCCAGCAGCTTAAGGGGCGGGGAGCTGTTTTTT. Translating gives CASSLRGGELFF. The variable domain in full, with the rest retrieved from reference TRBV13 and TRBJ2-2, is AAGVIQSPRHLIKEKRETATLKCYPIPRHDTVYWYQQGPGQDPQFLISFYEKMQSDKGSIPDRFSAQQFSDYHSELNMSSLELGDSALYFCASSLRGGELFFGEGSRLTVL.